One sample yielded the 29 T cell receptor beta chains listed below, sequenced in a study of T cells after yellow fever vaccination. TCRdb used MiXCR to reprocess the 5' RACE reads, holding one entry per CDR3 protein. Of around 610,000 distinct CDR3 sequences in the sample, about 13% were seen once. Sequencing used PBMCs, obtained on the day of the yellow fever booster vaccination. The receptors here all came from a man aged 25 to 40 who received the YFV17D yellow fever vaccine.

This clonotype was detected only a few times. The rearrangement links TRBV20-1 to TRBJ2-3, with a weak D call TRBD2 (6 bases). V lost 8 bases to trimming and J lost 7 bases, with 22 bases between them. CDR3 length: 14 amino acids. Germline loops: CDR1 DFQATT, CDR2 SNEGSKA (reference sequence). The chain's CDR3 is CSPAVGGEGNTQYF. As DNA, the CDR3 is TGCAGTCCCGCGGTCGGGGGAGAAGGCAATACGCAGTATTTT.

The chain's CDR3 is CASSQRSGTSGITSTDTQYF. The CDR3 coding sequence is TGCGCCAGCAGCCAAAGGTCCGGGACTAGCGGCATTACTAGCACAGATACGCAGTATTTT. This chain connects TRBV4-3 to TRBJ2-3, with TRBD2 matching over 11 bases. Per germline, CDR1 LGHNA and CDR2 YSLEER. The CDR3 sequence is 20 residues long. The trim removed 2 bases at V and 0 bases at J, leaving 13 bases unmatched.

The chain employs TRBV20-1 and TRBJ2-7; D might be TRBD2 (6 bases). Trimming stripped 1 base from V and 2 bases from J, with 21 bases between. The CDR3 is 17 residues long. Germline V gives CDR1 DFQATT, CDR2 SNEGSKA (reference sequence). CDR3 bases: TGCAGTGCTAGAGGCTTCCAACGAACTAGCTCTACCTACGAGCAGTACTTC. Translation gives CSARGFQRTSSTYEQYF.

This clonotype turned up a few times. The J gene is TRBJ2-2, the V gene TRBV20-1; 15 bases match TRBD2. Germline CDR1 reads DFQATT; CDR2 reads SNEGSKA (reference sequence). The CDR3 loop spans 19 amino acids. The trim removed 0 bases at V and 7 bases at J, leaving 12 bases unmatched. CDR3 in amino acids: CSARDLRTSGRALDGELFF. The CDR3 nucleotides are TGCAGTGCTAGAGATCTAAGGACTAGCGGGAGGGCCTTAGACGGGGAGCTGTTTTTT.

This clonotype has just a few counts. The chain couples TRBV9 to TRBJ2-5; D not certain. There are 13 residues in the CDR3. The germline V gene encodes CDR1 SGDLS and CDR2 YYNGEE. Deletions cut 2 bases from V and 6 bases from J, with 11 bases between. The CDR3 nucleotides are TGTGCCAGCAGCGTTGTGGATTCCCAGACCCAGTACTTC. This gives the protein CASSVVDSQTQYF.

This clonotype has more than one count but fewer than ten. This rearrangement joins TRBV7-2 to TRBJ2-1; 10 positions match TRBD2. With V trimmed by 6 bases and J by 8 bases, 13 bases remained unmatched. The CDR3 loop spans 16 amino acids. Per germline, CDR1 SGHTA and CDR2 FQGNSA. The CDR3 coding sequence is TGTGCCAGCAGACTAGTAGCTAGCGGGAGTGGCGATGAGCAGTTCTTC. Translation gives CASRLVASGSGDEQFF.

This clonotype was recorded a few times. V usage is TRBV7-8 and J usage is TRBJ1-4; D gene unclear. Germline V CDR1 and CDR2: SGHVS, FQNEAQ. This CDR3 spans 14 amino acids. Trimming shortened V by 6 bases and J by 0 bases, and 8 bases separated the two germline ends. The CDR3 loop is CASSPFATNEKLFF. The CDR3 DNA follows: TGTGCCAGCAGTCCCTTTGCAACTAATGAAAAACTGTTTTTT.

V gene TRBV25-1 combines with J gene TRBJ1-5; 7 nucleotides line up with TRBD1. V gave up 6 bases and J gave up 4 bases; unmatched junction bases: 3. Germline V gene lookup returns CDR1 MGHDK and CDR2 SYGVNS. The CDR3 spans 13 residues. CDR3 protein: CASSGTANQPQHF. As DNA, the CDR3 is TGTGCCAGCAGCGGGACAGCTAATCAGCCCCAGCATTTT.

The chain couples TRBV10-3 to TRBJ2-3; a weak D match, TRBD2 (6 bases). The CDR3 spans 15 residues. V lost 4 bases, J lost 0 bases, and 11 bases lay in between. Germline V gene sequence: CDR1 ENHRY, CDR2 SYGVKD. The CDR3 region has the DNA TGTGCCATCAGTGTAACTAGCCAAAGCACAGATACGCAGTATTTT. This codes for CAISVTSQSTDTQYF.

The CDR3: CASSPNLAGEQFF. The CDR3 DNA reads TGTGCCAGCAGCCCTAATCTTGCGGGGGAGCAGTTCTTC. The gene calls are TRBV7-3 and TRBJ2-1, with a possible D match to TRBD2 (6 bases). Germline CDR1 is SGHTA and CDR2 is FQGTGA. The germline V and J ends were trimmed by 5 bases and 10 bases, with 15 bases remaining between them. CDR3 size: 13 residues.

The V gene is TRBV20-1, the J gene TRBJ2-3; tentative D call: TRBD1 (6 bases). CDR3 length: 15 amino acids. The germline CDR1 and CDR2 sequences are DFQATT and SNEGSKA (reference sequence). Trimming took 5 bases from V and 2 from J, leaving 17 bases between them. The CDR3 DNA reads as TGCAGTGCTTTCTCCCCGACAGGAAACACAGATACGCAGTATTTT. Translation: CSAFSPTGNTDTQYF.

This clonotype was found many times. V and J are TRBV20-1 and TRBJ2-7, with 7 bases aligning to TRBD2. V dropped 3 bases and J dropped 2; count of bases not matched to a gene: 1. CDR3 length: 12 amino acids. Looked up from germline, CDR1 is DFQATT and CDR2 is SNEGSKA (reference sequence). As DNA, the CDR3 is TGCAGTGCTAGCGGGGGGACCTACGAGCAGTACTTC. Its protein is CSASGGTYEQYF.

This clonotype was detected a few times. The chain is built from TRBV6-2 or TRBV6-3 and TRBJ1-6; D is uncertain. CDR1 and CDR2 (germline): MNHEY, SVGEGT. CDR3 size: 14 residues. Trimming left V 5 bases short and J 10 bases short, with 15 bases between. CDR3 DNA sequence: TGTGCCAGCAGTCTTTTCACCGGATCCTCACCCCTCCACTTT. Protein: CASSLFTGSSPLHF.

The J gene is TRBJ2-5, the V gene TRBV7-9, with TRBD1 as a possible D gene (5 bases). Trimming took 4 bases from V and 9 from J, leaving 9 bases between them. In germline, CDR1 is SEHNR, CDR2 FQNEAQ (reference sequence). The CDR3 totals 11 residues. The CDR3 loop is CASSYWGPQYF. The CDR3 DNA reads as TGTGCCAGCAGCTATTGGGGCCCCCAGTACTTC.

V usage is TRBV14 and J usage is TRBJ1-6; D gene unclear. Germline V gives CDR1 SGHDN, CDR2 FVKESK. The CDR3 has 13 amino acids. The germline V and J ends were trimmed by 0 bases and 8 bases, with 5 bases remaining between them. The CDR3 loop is CASSQDLDSPLHF. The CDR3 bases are TGTGCCAGCAGCCAAGATCTGGATTCACCCCTCCACTTT.

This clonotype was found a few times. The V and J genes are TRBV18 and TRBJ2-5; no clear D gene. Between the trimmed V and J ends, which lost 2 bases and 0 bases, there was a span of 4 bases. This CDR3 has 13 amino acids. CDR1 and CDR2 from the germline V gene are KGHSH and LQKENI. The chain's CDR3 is CASSPKNQETQYF. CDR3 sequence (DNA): TGTGCCAGCTCACCAAAAAACCAAGAGACCCAGTACTTC.

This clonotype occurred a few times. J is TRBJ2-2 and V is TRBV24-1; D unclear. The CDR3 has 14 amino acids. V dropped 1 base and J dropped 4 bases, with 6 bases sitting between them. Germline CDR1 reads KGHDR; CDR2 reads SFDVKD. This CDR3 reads CATSDFTATGELFF. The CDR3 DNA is TGTGCCACCAGTGATTTTACAGCCACCGGGGAGCTGTTTTTT.

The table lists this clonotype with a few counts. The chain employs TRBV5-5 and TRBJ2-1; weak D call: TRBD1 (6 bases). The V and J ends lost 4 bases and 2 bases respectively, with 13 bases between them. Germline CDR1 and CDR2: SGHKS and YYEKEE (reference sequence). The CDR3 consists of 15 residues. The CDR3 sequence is CASSETGTTYNEQFF. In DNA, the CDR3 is TGTGCCAGCAGCGAGACCGGGACAACCTACAATGAGCAGTTCTTC.

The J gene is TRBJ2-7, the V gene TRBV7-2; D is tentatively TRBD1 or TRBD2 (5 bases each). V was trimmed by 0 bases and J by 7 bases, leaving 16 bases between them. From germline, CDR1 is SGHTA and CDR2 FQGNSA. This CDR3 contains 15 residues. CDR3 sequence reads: CASSLARTLGGEQYF. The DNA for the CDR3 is TGTGCCAGCAGCTTAGCGCGGACACTTGGGGGTGAGCAGTACTTC. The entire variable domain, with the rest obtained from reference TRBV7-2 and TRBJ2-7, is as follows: GAGVSQSPSNKVTEKGKDVELRCDPISGHTALYWYRQSLGQGLEFLIYFQGNSAPDKSGLPSDRFSAERTGGSVSTLTIQRTQQEDSAVYLCASSLARTLGGEQYFGPGTRLTVT.

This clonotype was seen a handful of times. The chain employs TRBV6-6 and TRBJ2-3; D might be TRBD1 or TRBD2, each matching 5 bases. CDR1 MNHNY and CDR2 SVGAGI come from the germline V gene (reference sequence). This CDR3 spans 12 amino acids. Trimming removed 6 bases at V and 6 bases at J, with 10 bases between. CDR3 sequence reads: CASRRDGDTQYF. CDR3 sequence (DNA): TGTGCCAGCAGGAGGGACGGGGATACGCAGTATTTT.

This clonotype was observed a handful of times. The CDR3: CASSSRDIAYEQYF. The CDR3 bases are TGTGCCAGCTCAAGCCGGGACATCGCCTACGAGCAGTACTTC. The V and J genes are TRBV18 and TRBJ2-7; maybe TRBD1 (6 bases). With 5 bases removed from V and 2 bases from J, the gap between germline ends came to 13 bases. CDR3 length: 14 residues. Germline CDR1 and CDR2: KGHSH and LQKENI.

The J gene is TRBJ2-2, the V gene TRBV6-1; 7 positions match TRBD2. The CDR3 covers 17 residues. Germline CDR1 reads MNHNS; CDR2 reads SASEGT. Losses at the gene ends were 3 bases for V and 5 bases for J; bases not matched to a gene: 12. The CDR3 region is CASSDTSVWGGTGELFF. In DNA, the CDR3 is TGTGCCAGCAGTGATACTAGCGTCTGGGGGGGGACCGGGGAGCTGTTTTTT.

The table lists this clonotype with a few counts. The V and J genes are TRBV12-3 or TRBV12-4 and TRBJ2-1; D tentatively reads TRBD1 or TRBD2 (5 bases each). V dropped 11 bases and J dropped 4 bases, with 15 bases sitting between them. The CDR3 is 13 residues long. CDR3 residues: CASRGAEYNEQFF. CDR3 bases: TGTGCCTCAAGGGGAGCGGAATACAATGAGCAGTTCTTC.

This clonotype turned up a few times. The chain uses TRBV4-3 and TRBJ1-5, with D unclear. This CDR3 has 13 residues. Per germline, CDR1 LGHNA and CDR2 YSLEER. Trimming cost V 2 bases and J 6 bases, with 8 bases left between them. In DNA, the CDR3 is TGCGCCAGCAGCCAAACGGAATTTCAGCCCCAGCATTTT. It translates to CASSQTEFQPQHF.

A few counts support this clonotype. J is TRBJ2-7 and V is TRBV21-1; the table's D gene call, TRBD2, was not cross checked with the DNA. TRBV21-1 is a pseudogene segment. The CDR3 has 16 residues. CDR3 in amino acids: CASSKASGTASYEQYF. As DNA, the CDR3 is TGTGCCAGCAGCAAAGCCTCCGGGACTGCTTCCTACGAGCAGTACTTC.

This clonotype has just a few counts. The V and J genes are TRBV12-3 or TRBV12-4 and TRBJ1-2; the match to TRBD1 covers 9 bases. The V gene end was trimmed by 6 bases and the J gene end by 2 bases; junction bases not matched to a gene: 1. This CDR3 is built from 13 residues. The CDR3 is CASRDRGNYGYTF. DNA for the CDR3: TGTGCCAGCAGGGACAGGGGAAACTATGGCTACACCTTC.

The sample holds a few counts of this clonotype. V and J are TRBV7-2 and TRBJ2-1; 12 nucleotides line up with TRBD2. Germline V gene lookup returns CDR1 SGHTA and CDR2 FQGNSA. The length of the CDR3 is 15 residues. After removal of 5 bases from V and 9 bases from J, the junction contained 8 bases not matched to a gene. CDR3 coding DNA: TGTGCCAGCAGCCCAACCGGGACTAGCGGGCTTGAGCAGTTCTTC. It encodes CASSPTGTSGLEQFF.

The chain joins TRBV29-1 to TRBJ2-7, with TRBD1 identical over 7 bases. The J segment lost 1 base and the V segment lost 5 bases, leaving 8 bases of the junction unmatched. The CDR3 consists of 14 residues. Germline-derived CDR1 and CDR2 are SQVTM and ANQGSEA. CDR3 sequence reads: CSVSDRVISYEQYF. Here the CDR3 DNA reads TGCAGCGTTTCAGACAGGGTCATATCCTACGAGCAGTACTTC.

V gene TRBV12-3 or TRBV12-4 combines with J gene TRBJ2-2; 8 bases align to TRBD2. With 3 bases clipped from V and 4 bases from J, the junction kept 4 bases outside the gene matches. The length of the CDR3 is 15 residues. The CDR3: CASSFSAGVTGELFF. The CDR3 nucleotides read TGTGCCAGCAGTTTTTCAGCGGGAGTCACCGGGGAGCTGTTTTTT.